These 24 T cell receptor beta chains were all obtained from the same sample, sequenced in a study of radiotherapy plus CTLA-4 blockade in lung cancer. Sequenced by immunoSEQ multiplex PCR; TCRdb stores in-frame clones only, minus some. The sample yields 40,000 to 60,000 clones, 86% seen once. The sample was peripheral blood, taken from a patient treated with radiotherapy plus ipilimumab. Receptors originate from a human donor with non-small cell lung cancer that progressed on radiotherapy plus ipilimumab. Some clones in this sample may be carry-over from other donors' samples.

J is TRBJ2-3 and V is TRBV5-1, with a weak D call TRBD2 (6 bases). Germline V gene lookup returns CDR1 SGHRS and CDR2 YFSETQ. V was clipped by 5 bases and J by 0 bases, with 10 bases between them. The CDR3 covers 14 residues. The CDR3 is CASRSSESTDTQYF. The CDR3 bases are TGCGCCAGCAGGTCTAGCGAAAGCACAGATACGCAGTATTTT. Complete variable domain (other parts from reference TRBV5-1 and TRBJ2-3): KAGVTQTPRYLIKTRGQQVTLSCSPISGHRSVSWYQQTPGQGLQFLFEYFSETQRNKGNFPGRFSGRQFSNSRSEMNVSTLELGDSALYLCASRSSESTDTQYFGPGTRLTVL.

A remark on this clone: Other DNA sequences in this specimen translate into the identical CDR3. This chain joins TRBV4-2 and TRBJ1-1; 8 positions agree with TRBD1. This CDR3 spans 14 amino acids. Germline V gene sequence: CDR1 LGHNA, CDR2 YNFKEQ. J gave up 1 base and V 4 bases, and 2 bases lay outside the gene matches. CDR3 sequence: CASSRGQGNTEAFF. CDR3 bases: TGTGCCAGCAGCCGCGGACAGGGGAACACTGAAGCTTTCTTT.

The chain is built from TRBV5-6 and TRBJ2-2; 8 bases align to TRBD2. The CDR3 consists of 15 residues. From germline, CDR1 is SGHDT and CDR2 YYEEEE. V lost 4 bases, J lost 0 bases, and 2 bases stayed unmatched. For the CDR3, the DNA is TGTGCCAGCAGCCCCGGGGGGGCGAACACCGGGGAGCTGTTTTTT. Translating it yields CASSPGGANTGELFF.

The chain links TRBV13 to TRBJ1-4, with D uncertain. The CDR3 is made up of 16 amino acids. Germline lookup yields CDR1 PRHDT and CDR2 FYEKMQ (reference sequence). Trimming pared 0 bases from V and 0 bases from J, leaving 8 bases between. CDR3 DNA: TGTGCCAGCAGCTTAGGAACACCATCAACTAATGAAAAACTGTTTTTT. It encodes CASSLGTPSTNEKLFF.

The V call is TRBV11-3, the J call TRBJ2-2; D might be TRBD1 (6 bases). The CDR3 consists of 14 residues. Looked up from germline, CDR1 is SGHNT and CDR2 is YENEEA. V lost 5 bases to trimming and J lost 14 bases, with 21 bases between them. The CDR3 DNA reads TGTGCCAGCAGCGGAACCGGGACACCCGAAGATCTGTTTTTT. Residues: CASSGTGTPEDLFF.

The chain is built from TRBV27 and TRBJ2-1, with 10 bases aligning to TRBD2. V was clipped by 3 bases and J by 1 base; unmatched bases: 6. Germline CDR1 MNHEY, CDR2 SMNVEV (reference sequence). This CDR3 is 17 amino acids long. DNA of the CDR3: TGTGCCAGCAGTTTCCAATCACTAGCGGGATCCTACAATGAGCAGTTCTTC. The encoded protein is CASSFQSLAGSYNEQFF.

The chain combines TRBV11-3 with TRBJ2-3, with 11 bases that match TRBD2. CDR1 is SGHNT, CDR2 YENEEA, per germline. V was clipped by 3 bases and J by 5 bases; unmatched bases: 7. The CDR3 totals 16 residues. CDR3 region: CASSLIAGGRLDTQYF. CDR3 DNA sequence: TGTGCCAGCAGCTTGATAGCGGGAGGGAGATTAGATACGCAGTATTTT.

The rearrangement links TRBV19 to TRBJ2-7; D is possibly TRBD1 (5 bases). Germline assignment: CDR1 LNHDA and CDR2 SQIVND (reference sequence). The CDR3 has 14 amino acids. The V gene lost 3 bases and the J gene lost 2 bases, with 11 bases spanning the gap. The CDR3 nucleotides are TGTGCCAGTAGTATGACAGTGTGGGCCTACGAGCAGTACTTC. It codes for CASSMTVWAYEQYF.

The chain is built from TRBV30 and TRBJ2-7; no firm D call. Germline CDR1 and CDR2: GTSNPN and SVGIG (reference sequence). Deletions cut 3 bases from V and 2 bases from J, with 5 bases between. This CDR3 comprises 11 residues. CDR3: CAWSQAYEQYF. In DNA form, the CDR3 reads TGTGCCTGGAGCCAGGCCTACGAGCAGTACTTC.

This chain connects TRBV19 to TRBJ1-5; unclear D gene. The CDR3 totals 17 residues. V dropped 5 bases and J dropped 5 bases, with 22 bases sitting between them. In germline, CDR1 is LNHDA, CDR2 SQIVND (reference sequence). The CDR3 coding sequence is TGTGCCAGTAGTCCCCAACCGGGTTGGTTTGAGGATCAGCCCCAGCATTTT. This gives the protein CASSPQPGWFEDQPQHF. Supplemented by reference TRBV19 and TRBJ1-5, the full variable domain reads DGGITQSPKYLFRKEGQNVTLSCEQNLNHDAMYWYRQDPGQGLRLIYYSQIVNDFQKGDIAEGYSVSREKKESFPLTVTSAQKNPTAFYLCASSPQPGWFEDQPQHFGDGTRLSIL.

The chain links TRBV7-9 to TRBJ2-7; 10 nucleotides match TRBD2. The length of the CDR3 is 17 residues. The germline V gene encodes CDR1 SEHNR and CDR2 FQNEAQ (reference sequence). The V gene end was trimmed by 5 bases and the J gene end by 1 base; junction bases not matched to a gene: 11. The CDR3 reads CASSNVAPSGSSYEQYF. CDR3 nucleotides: TGTGCCAGCAGCAACGTCGCCCCTAGCGGGAGTTCCTACGAGCAGTACTTC. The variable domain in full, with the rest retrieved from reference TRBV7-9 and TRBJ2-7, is DTGVSQNPRHKITKRGQNVTFRCDPISEHNRLYWYRQTLGQGPEFLTYFQNEAQLEKSRLLSDRFSAERPKGSFSTLEIQRTEQGDSAMYLCASSNVAPSGSSYEQYFGPGTRLTVT.

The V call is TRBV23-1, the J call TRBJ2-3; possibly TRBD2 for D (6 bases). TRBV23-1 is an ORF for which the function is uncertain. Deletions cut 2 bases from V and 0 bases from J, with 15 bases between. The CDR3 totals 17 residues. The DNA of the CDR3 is TGCGCCAGCAGTCAACTTGTAGCGGAATCTAGCACAGATACGCAGTATTTT. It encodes CASSQLVAESSTDTQYF.

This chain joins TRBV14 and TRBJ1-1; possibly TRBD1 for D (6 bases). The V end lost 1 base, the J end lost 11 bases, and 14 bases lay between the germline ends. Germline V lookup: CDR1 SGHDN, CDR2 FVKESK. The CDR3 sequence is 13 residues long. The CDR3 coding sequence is TGTGCCAGCAGCCAAGGAACAGGGTTGGGCGCTTTCTTT. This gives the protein CASSQGTGLGAFF. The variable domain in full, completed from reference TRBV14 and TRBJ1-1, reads EAGVTQFPSHSVIEKGQTVTLRCDPISGHDNLYWYRRVMGKEIKFLLHFVKESKQDESGMPNNRFLAERTGGTYSTLKVQPAELEDSGVYFCASSQGTGLGAFFGQGTRLTVV.

The DNA for the CDR3 is TGCGCCAGCAGCCAGGCTACTAGCGGGAGGGCTGACGAGCAGTACTTC. Translating it yields CASSQATSGRADEQYF. V is TRBV4-1 and J is TRBJ2-5; 13 bases agree with TRBD2. Near its end, the DNA agrees better with TRBJ2-7, so the J call may be wrong. Germline CDR1 reads MGHRA; CDR2 reads YSYEKL. This CDR3 has 16 amino acids.

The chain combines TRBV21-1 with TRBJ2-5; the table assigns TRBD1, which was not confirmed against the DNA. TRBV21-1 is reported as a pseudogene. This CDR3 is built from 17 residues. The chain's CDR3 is CASSKAPRQGWEETQYF. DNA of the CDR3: TGTGCCAGCAGCAAAGCCCCTCGACAGGGATGGGAAGAGACCCAGTACTTC.

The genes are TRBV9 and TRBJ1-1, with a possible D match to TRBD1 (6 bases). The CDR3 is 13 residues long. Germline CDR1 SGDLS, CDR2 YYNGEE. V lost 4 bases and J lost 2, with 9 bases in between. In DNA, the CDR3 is TGTGCCAGCAGCCCCGGGACAAACACTGAAGCTTTCTTT. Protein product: CASSPGTNTEAFF.

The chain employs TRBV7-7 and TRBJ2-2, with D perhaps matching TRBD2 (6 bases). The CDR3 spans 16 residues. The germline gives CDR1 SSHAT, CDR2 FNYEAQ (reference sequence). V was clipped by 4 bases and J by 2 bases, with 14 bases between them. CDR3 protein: CASSSTGTANTGELFF. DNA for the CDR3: TGTGCCAGCAGCTCAACCGGGACTGCCAACACCGGGGAGCTGTTTTTT.

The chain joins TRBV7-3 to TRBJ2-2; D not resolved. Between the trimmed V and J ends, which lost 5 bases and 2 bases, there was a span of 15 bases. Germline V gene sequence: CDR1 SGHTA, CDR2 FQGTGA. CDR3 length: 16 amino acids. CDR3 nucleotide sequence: TGTGCCAGCAGCCAGGTCGCAGGCCCAAACACCGGGGAGCTGTTTTTT. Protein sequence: CASSQVAGPNTGELFF.

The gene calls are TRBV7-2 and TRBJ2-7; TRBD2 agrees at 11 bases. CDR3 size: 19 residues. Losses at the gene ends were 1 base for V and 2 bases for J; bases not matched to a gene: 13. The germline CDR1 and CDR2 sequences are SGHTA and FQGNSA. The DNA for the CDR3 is TGTGCCAGCAGCTTAGTTGGTCTAGCGGGGGGCCAGACCCCCTACGAGCAGTACTTC. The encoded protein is CASSLVGLAGGQTPYEQYF.

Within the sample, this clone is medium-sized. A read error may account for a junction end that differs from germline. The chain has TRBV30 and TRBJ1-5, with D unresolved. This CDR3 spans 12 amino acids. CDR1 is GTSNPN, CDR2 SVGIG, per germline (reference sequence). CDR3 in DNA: TGTGCTTGGAACCGAGACAATCAGCCCCAGCATTTT. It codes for CAWNRDNQPQHF. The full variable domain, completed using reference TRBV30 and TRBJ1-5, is SQTIHQWPATLVQPVGSPLSLECTVEGTSNPNLYWYRQAAGRGLQLLFYSVGIGQISSEVPQNLSASRPQDRQFILSSKKLLLSDSGFYLCAWNRDNQPQHFGDGTRLSIL.

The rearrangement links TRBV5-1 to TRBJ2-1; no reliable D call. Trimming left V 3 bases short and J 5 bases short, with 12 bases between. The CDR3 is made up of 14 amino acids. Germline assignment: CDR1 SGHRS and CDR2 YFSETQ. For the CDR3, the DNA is TGCGCCAGCAGCTGGGTGGAGTACAACAATGAGCAGTTCTTC. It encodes CASSWVEYNNEQFF.

The CDR3 DNA sequence: TGTGCCAGCCGGGACAGGGGCTACGAGCAGTACTTC. Translated, it gives CASRDRGYEQYF. This rearrangement joins TRBV2 to TRBJ2-5; 10 nucleotides agree with TRBD1. The DNA end favors TRBJ2-7, so the J call may be wrong. Germline V gene data show CDR1 as SNHLY and CDR2 as FYNNEI. The CDR3 runs 12 residues.

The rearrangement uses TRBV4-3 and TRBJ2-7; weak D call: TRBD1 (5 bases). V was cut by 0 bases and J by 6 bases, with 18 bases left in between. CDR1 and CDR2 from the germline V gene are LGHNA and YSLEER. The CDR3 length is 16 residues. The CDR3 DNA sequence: TGCGCCAGCAGCCAAGATAGGGCGCAGGGAAAGGTCGAGCAGTACTTC. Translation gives CASSQDRAQGKVEQYF.

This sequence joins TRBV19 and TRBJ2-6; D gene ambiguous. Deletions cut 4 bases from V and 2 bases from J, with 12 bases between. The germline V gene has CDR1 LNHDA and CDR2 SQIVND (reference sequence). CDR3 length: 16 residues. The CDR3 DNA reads TGTGCCAGTAGTACGGCTCGGGTAACTGGGGCCAACGTCCTGACTTTC. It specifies CASSTARVTGANVLTF.